The 32 T cell receptor beta chains below come from one sample, sequenced in a study of T cell changes during pregnancy in multiple sclerosis. Clones were read by immunoSEQ multiplex PCR, and TCRdb kept only the in-frame ones, dropping some. The table records about 39,000 clones, about 90% of them present only once. This material consisted of CD8+ T cells from peripheral blood mononuclear cells, taken before pregnancy. Every receptor here comes from a female donor with multiple sclerosis, enrolled in a pregnancy study.

The rearrangement uses TRBV5-5 and TRBJ2-7, with 11 bases aligning to TRBD2. V was clipped by 1 base and J by 3 bases; unmatched bases: 3. Germline assignment: CDR1 SGHKS and CDR2 YYEKEE (reference sequence). The CDR3 runs 15 residues. CDR3 sequence: CASSLFTSGSYEQYF. CDR3 sequence (DNA): TGTGCCAGCAGCTTGTTTACTAGCGGGAGCTACGAGCAGTACTTC.

This sequence joins TRBV5-6 and TRBJ1-5; D perhaps matches TRBD1 (6 bases). CDR1 is SGHDT and CDR2 is YYEEEE in the germline V gene. V was shortened by 3 bases and J by 9 bases, with 19 bases between the two germline ends. The CDR3 sequence is 15 residues long. The CDR3 spells CASSSYREGGRPQHF. The CDR3 DNA reads as TGTGCCAGCAGCTCCTACAGGGAGGGGGGTCGGCCCCAGCATTTT.

This sequence joins TRBV29-1 and TRBJ2-1; D is possibly TRBD2 (7 bases). CDR1 and CDR2 (germline): SQVTM, ANQGSEA. The CDR3 length is 13 residues. With 7 bases removed from V and 3 bases from J, the gap between germline ends came to 13 bases. The CDR3 nucleotides are TGCAGCGCCGGGGGGCTAGACTACAATGAGCAGTTCTTC. It yields the protein CSAGGLDYNEQFF.

The V call is TRBV19, the J call TRBJ2-7, with a weak D call TRBD1 (5 bases). The V end was cut by 2 bases, the J end by 3 bases, with 14 bases between. The germline V gene has CDR1 LNHDA and CDR2 SQIVND (reference sequence). The CDR3 contains 15 residues. DNA for the CDR3: TGTGCCAGTAGTATATCCTGGCAGGGAATCTACGAGCAGTACTTC. Its translation is CASSISWQGIYEQYF.

J is TRBJ1-5 and V is TRBV5-5; no clear D. The CDR3 loop spans 15 amino acids. V lost 4 bases, J lost 4 bases, and 15 bases lay in between. The germline V gene encodes CDR1 SGHKS and CDR2 YYEKEE (reference sequence). CDR3 amino acids: CASSQEGALNQPQHF. Here the CDR3 DNA reads TGTGCCAGCAGCCAGGAGGGCGCTCTTAATCAGCCCCAGCATTTT.

The chain couples TRBV15 to TRBJ2-7; TRBD1 aligns across 8 bases. CDR1 is LNHNV and CDR2 is YYDKDF in the germline V gene (reference sequence). The V segment lost 1 base and the J segment 5 bases; nucleotides outside the gene matches: 4. The CDR3 has 14 amino acids. The CDR3: CATSRAGRGHEQYF. Written as DNA, the CDR3 is TGTGCCACCAGCAGAGCGGGCAGGGGGCACGAGCAGTACTTC.

The V and J genes are TRBV9 and TRBJ2-1; possible D gene TRBD1, 6 bases. Trimming pared 1 base from V and 3 bases from J, leaving 8 bases between. Germline loops: CDR1 SGDLS, CDR2 YYNGEE. The CDR3 extends over 14 amino acids. CDR3 region: CASSVKDSYNEQFF. The CDR3, as DNA: TGTGCCAGCAGCGTAAAGGACAGCTACAATGAGCAGTTCTTC.

The chain links TRBV7-9 to TRBJ2-1; 8 nucleotides align to TRBD2. This CDR3 has 15 residues. Germline trimming cut 5 bases from V and 8 bases from J; bases unmatched to any gene: 11. Per germline, CDR1 SEHNR and CDR2 FQNEAQ (reference sequence). The CDR3 reads CASSLPGGTGDEQFF. The CDR3, as DNA: TGTGCCAGCAGCCTACCGGGGGGGACCGGGGATGAGCAGTTCTTC. The full variable domain, completed using reference TRBV7-9 and TRBJ2-1, is DTGVSQNPRHKITKRGQNVTFRCDPISEHNRLYWYRQTLGQGPEFLTYFQNEAQLEKSRLLSDRFSAERPKGSFSTLEIQRTEQGDSAMYLCASSLPGGTGDEQFFGPGTRLTVL.

On this clone itself: The limits of the CDR3 on the DNA are not certain, so only TCRdb's listed CDR3 is given. The chain recombines TRBV27 with TRBJ2-1; whether TRBD2, the table's D call, matches the DNA was not checked. Germline values: CDR1 MNHEY, CDR2 SMNVEV (reference sequence). The length of the CDR3 is 19 amino acids, counting both ends. This CDR3 is CASSSAPGLAARGYNEQFF.

J is TRBJ1-2 and V is TRBV19; 7 positions agree with TRBD1. CDR3 size: 13 residues. CDR1 is LNHDA, CDR2 SQIVND, per germline (reference sequence). J lost 7 bases, V lost 7 bases, and 9 bases had no gene match. DNA of the CDR3: TGTGCCAGTACCCCCCGGGCAGGGGGTGGCTACACCTTC. This sequence encodes CASTPRAGGGYTF.

V is TRBV7-8 and J is TRBJ2-3, with 9 positions matching TRBD1. V gave up 5 bases and J gave up 2 bases; unmatched junction bases: 11. CDR3 size: 17 residues. Germline V gene lookup returns CDR1 SGHVS and CDR2 FQNEAQ. The CDR3 here is CASSILQGASDTDTQYF. CDR3 in DNA: TGTGCCAGCAGCATACTACAGGGGGCGTCGGACACAGATACGCAGTATTTT.

The genes are TRBV29-1 and TRBJ1-2; 10 bases line up with TRBD1. The germline V gene encodes CDR1 SQVTM and CDR2 ANQGSEA. After removal of 5 bases from V and 0 bases from J, the junction contained 18 bases not matched to a gene. The CDR3 runs to 19 residues. CDR3 region: CSVWAPRGQGPHTNYGYTF. CDR3 nucleotides: TGCAGCGTTTGGGCTCCCCGGGGACAGGGGCCCCATACTAACTATGGCTACACCTTC.

This clone was counted once. This chain connects TRBV5-1 to TRBJ1-3; D might be TRBD1 (5 bases). This CDR3 contains 18 residues. V was shortened by 0 bases and J by 1 base, with 17 bases between the two germline ends. The germline CDR1 and CDR2 sequences are SGHRS and YFSETQ. The CDR3 sequence is CASSLEGDSPLSGNTIYF. In DNA form, the CDR3 reads TGCGCCAGCAGCTTGGAGGGTGACAGCCCCTTATCTGGAAACACCATATATTTT.

The gene calls are TRBV27 and TRBJ2-2; TRBD2 agrees at 9 bases. The germline V gene has CDR1 MNHEY and CDR2 SMNVEV (reference sequence). The CDR3 runs 19 residues. Trimming cost V 5 bases and J 7 bases; bases outside gene matches: 20. The CDR3 DNA is TGTGCCAGCAGTCCACGCCCCCCCAATAGCGGGAGAAGGAGCGGGGAGCTGTTTTTT. Protein product: CASSPRPPNSGRRSGELFF.

The V gene is TRBV27, the J gene TRBJ1-5; D may be TRBD1 (5 bases). This CDR3 comprises 12 residues. V was clipped by 6 bases and J by 6 bases, with 9 bases between them. CDR1 MNHEY and CDR2 SMNVEV come from the germline V gene (reference sequence). The CDR3, as DNA: TGTGCCAGCAGGCGGGGGTCTCAGCCCCAGCATTTT. Its protein is CASRRGSQPQHF.

The chain has TRBV11-2 and TRBJ1-5, with D possibly TRBD1 on 5 matching bases. The V end was cut by 1 base, the J end by 4 bases, with 11 bases between. CDR1 SGHAT and CDR2 FQNNGV come from the germline V gene. The CDR3 is made up of 15 amino acids. The CDR3 loop reads CASSLGTGGNQPQHF. The CDR3 coding sequence is TGTGCCAGCAGCTTAGGTACGGGGGGTAATCAGCCCCAGCATTTT.

The rearrangement joins TRBV6-5 to TRBJ1-1, with D unresolved. Germline V gene sequence: CDR1 MNHEY, CDR2 SVGAGI. The CDR3 loop spans 11 amino acids. V was cut by 8 bases and J by 4 bases, with 8 bases left in between. This chain's CDR3 is CASEGGTEAFF. Written as DNA, the CDR3 is TGTGCCAGCGAGGGCGGCACTGAAGCTTTCTTT.

This clone came up once. The gene calls are TRBV10-3 and TRBJ1-2; TRBD1 agrees at 8 bases. Germline values: CDR1 ENHRY, CDR2 SYGVKD. Trimming at V came to 0 bases and at J to 8 bases, leaving 17 bases not matched to a gene. The CDR3 is 18 residues long. The CDR3: CAISESSQGARLGRGYTF. CDR3 nucleotide sequence: TGTGCCATCAGTGAGTCGTCGCAGGGGGCCCGGCTGGGTCGAGGCTACACCTTC.

The J gene is TRBJ2-7, the V gene TRBV7-9, with a possible D match to TRBD1 (5 bases). Germline-derived CDR1 and CDR2 are SEHNR and FQNEAQ (reference sequence). The CDR3 loop spans 14 amino acids. V lost 5 bases to trimming and J lost 3 bases, with 14 bases between them. The CDR3 spells CASSPAGRLYEQYF. The CDR3 DNA sequence: TGTGCCAGCAGCCCCGCAGGGCGACTCTACGAGCAGTACTTC.

This chain joins TRBV14 and TRBJ2-7; D gene ambiguous. The CDR3 has 13 residues. Germline V lookup: CDR1 SGHDN, CDR2 FVKESK. Trimming shortened V by 0 bases and J by 5 bases, and 8 bases separated the two germline ends. The CDR3 loop is CASSQDLADEQYF. CDR3 bases: TGTGCCAGCAGCCAAGATCTGGCGGACGAGCAGTACTTC.

This chain links TRBV19 with TRBJ1-1; D is ambiguous. The V and J ends lost 3 bases and 3 bases respectively, with 5 bases between them. Looked up from germline, CDR1 is LNHDA and CDR2 is SQIVND (reference sequence). CDR3 size: 12 residues. The CDR3 sequence is CASSMRDTEAFF. DNA for the CDR3: TGTGCCAGTAGTATGAGGGACACTGAAGCTTTCTTT.

The chain joins TRBV7-9 to TRBJ1-4, with D perhaps TRBD1 (6 bases). Trimming took 4 bases from V and 8 from J, leaving 23 bases between them. This CDR3 is 17 amino acids long. CDR1 and CDR2 from the germline V gene are SEHNR and FQNEAQ (reference sequence). As DNA, the CDR3 is TGTGCCAGCAGCTCAACCGAGACAGGAGCAGTGAGCGAAAAACTGTTTTTT. Encoded protein: CASSSTETGAVSEKLFF.

The chain joins TRBV25-1 to TRBJ2-1; 7 nucleotides match TRBD1. There are 13 residues in the CDR3. The V gene end was trimmed by 4 bases and the J gene end by 9 bases; junction bases not matched to a gene: 6. Germline-derived CDR1 and CDR2 are MGHDK and SYGVNS. The CDR3, as DNA: TGTGCCAGCAGTGCTGGGACAGCCGGTGAGCAGTTCTTC. As protein: CASSAGTAGEQFF. Supplemented by reference TRBV25-1 and TRBJ2-1, the full variable domain reads EADIYQTPRYLVIGTGKKITLECSQTMGHDKMYWYQQDPGMELHLIHYSYGVNSTEKGDLSSESTVSRIRTEHFPLTLESARPSHTSQYLCASSAGTAGEQFFGPGTRLTVL.

V usage is TRBV7-9 and J usage is TRBJ1-5, with D maybe TRBD1 (5 bases). The V and J ends lost 5 bases and 5 bases respectively, with 7 bases between them. The CDR3 has 12 amino acids. CDR1 SEHNR and CDR2 FQNEAQ come from the germline V gene (reference sequence). The CDR3 spells CASSDRYQPQHF. CDR3 bases: TGTGCCAGCAGCGACAGATATCAGCCCCAGCATTTT.

V usage is TRBV6-5 and J usage is TRBJ1-1; D is unresolved. CDR1 and CDR2 (germline): MNHEY, SVGAGI. Between the trimmed V and J ends, which lost 6 bases and 3 bases, there was a span of 11 bases. The CDR3 loop spans 13 amino acids. CDR3 nucleotides: TGTGCCAGCAGCCCCCGGGTTCACACTGAAGCTTTCTTT. Its protein is CASSPRVHTEAFF.

V gene TRBV6-1 combines with J gene TRBJ1-5; tentatively, D is TRBD1 (5 bases). This CDR3 contains 14 residues. Trimming removed 1 base from V and 3 bases from J, with 7 bases in between. Germline assignment: CDR1 MNHNS and CDR2 SASEGT. The CDR3 reads CASSEGQFNQPQHF. CDR3 DNA sequence: TGTGCCAGCAGTGAAGGACAGTTCAATCAGCCCCAGCATTTT.

This chain uses TRBV10-3 with TRBJ1-2; 9 bases align to TRBD1. Germline V gives CDR1 ENHRY, CDR2 SYGVKD. CDR3 length equals 14 residues. J gave up 4 bases and V 4 bases, and 4 bases lay outside the gene matches. The CDR3 here is CAISGGQGRYGYTF. The CDR3 DNA reads as TGTGCCATCAGTGGGGGACAGGGACGCTATGGCTACACCTTC.

The chain couples TRBV25-1 to TRBJ2-3; 10 bases align to TRBD2. The CDR3 has 17 amino acids. CDR1 and CDR2 (germline): MGHDK, SYGVNS. V lost 4 bases and J lost 4; bases outside the gene matches: 11. The CDR3 spells CASSGKSGRVGADTQYF. As DNA, the CDR3 is TGTGCCAGCAGTGGGAAGAGCGGGAGGGTAGGCGCAGATACGCAGTATTTT. Full variable domain (rest looked up from reference TRBV25-1 and TRBJ2-3): EADIYQTPRYLVIGTGKKITLECSQTMGHDKMYWYQQDPGMELHLIHYSYGVNSTEKGDLSSESTVSRIRTEHFPLTLESARPSHTSQYLCASSGKSGRVGADTQYFGPGTRLTVL.

This chain connects TRBV30 to TRBJ2-1; D may be TRBD2 (6 bases). Germline CDR1 is GTSNPN and CDR2 is SVGIG (reference sequence). The CDR3 length is 16 residues. V dropped 8 bases and J dropped 0 bases, with 20 bases sitting between them. CDR3 DNA: TGTGCCGGACTAAAGCTGGCGGCCAGCTCCTACAATGAGCAGTTCTTC. Translating it yields CAGLKLAASSYNEQFF.

The chain is built from TRBV14 and TRBJ2-7; 8 bases are shared with TRBD2. The CDR3 extends over 15 amino acids. Germline lookup yields CDR1 SGHDN and CDR2 FVKESK. V lost 1 base, J lost 5 bases, and 7 bases stayed unmatched. The CDR3 DNA reads TGTGCCAGCAGCCAAGCGGGAGGGTTTGGTGACGAGCAGTACTTC. It is translated as CASSQAGGFGDEQYF.

The genes are TRBV5-8 and TRBJ2-3; 9 nucleotides line up with TRBD2. Trimming cost V 4 bases and J 4 bases; bases outside gene matches: 10. CDR3 size: 16 residues. Germline lookup yields CDR1 SGHTS and CDR2 YDEGEE. The CDR3 sequence is CASSRGLAGSADTQYF. CDR3 DNA: TGTGCCAGCAGCCGGGGGCTAGCGGGGTCAGCAGATACGCAGTATTTT.

This clone has just one count. The chain recombines TRBV6-5 with TRBJ1-1; D unclear. The CDR3 totals 13 residues. V was shortened by 2 bases and J by 3 bases, with 7 bases between the two germline ends. Germline V CDR1 and CDR2: MNHEY, SVGAGI. The DNA of the CDR3 is TGTGCCAGCAGTTACAGGGAGGACACTGAAGCTTTCTTT. This translates into CASSYREDTEAFF.